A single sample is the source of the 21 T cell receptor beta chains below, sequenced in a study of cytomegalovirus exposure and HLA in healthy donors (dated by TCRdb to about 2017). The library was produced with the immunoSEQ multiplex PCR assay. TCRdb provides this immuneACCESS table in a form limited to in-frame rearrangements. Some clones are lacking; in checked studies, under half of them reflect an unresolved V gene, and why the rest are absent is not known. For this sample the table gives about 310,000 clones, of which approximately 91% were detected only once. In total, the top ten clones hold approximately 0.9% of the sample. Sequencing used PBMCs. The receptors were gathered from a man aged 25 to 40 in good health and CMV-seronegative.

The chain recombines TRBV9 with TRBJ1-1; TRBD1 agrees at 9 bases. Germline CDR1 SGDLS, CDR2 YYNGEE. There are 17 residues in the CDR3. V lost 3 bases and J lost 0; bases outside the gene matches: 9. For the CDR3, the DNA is TGTGCCAGCAGCGCGGGACAGGGCCGAAGAATGAACACTGAAGCTTTCTTT. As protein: CASSAGQGRRMNTEAFF. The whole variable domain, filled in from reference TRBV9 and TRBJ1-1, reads DSGVTQTPKHLITATGQRVTLRCSPRSGDLSVYWYQQSLDQGLQFLIQYYNGEERAKGNILERFSAQQFPDLHSELNLSSLELGDSALYFCASSAGQGRRMNTEAFFGQGTRLTVV.

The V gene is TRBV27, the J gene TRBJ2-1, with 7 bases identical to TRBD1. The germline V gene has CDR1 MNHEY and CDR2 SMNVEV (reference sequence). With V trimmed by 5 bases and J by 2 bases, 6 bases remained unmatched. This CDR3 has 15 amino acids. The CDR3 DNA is TGTGCCAGCAGTCCTGACAGGGACACCTACAATGAGCAGTTCTTC. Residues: CASSPDRDTYNEQFF.

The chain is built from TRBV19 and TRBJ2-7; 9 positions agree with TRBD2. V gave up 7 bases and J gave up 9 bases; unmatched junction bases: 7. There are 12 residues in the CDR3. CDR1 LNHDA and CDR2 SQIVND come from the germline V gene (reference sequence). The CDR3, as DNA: TGTGCCAGTACCGCGGGAGGGTCAGGGCAGTACTTC. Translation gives CASTAGGSGQYF.

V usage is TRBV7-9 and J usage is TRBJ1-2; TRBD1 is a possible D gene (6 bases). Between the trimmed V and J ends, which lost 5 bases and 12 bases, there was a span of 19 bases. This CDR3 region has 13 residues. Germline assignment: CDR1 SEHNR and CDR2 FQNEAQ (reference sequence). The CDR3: CASSLRLDSGNTF. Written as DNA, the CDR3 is TGTGCCAGCAGCCTAAGGTTGGACAGTGGGAACACCTTC. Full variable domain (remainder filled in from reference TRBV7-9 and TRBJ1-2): DTGVSQNPRHKITKRGQNVTFRCDPISEHNRLYWYRQTLGQGPEFLTYFQNEAQLEKSRLLSDRFSAERPKGSFSTLEIQRTEQGDSAMYLCASSLRLDSGNTFGSGTRLTVV.

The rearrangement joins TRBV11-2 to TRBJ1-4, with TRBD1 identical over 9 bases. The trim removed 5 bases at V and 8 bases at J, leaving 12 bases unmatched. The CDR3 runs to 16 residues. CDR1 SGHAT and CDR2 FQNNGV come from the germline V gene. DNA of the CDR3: TGTGCCAGCAGCCCTCCCGGGACAGGGTTTGCAGAAAAACTGTTTTTT. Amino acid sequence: CASSPPGTGFAEKLFF.

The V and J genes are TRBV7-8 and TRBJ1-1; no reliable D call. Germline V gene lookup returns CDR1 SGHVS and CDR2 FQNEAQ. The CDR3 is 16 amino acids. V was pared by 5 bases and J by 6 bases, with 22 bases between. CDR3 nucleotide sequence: TGTGCCAGCAGCCCCTCCCTCTGGGCCTCGGGGTCTGAAGCTTTCTTT. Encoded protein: CASSPSLWASGSEAFF.

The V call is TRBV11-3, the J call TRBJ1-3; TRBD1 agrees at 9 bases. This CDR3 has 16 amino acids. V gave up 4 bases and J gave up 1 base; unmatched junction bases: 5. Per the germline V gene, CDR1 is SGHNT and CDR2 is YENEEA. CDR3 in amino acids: CASSSNGQGSGNTIYF. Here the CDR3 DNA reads TGTGCCAGCAGCTCGAACGGACAGGGGTCTGGAAACACCATATATTTT.

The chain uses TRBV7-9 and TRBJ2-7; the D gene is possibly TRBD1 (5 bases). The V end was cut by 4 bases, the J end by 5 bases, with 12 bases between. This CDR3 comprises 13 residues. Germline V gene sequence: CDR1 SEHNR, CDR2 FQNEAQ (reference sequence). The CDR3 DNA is TGTGCCAGCAGCTCATTTCAGGGCCACGAGCAGTACTTC. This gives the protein CASSSFQGHEQYF.

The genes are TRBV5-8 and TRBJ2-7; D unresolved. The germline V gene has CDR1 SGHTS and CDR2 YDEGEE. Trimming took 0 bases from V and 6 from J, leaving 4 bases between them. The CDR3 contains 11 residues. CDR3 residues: CASSLAGEQYF. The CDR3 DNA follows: TGTGCCAGCAGCTTGGCCGGCGAGCAGTACTTC. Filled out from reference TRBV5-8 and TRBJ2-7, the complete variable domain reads EAGVTQSPTHLIKTRGQQATLRCSPISGHTSVYWYQQALGLGLQFLLWYDEGEERNRGNFPPRFSGRQFPNYSSELNVNALELEDSALYLCASSLAGEQYFGPGTRLTVT.

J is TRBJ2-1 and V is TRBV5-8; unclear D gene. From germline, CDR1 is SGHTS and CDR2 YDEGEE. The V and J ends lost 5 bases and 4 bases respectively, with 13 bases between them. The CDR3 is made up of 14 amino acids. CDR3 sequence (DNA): TGTGCCAGCAGTAGCACTGCCTATTACAATGAGCAGTTCTTC. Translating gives CASSSTAYYNEQFF.

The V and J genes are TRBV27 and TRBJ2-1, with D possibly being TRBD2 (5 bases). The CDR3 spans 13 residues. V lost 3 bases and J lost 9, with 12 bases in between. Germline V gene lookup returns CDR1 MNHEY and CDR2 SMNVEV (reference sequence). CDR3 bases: TGTGCCAGCAGTTTTTCGGGGATCGGTGAGCAGTTCTTC. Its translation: CASSFSGIGEQFF.

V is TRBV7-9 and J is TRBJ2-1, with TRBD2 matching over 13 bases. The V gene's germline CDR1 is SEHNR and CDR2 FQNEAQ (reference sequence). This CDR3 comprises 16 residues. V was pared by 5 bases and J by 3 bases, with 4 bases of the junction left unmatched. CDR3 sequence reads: CASSPGLAGSYNEQFF. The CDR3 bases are TGTGCCAGCAGCCCGGGACTAGCGGGAAGCTACAATGAGCAGTTCTTC. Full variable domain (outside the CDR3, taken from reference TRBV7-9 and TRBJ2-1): DTGVSQNPRHKITKRGQNVTFRCDPISEHNRLYWYRQTLGQGPEFLTYFQNEAQLEKSRLLSDRFSAERPKGSFSTLEIQRTEQGDSAMYLCASSPGLAGSYNEQFFGPGTRLTVL.

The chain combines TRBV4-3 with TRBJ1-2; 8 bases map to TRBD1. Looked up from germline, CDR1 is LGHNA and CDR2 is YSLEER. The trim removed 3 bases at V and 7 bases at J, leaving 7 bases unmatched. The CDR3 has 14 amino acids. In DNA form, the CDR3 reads TGCGCCAGCAGCCATTTCGGGACAGGTCGTGGCTACACCTTC. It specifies CASSHFGTGRGYTF.

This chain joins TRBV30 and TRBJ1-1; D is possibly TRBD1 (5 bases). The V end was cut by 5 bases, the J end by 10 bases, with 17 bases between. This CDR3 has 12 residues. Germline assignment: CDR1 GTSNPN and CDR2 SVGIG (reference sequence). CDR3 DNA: TGTGCCTGGGATAAAGGGGCCCAGGGAGCTTTCTTT. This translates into CAWDKGAQGAFF.

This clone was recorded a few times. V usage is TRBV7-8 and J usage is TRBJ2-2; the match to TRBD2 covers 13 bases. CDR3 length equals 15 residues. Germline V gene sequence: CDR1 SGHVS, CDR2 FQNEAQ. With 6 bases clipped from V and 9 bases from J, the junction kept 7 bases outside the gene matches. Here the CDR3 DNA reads TGTGCCAGCAGTTTACTAGCGGGGGGGCCCAGGGAGCTGTTTTTT. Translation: CASSLLAGGPRELFF.

CDR3 coding DNA: TGTGCCAGCAGCTTTGGCGGGGGTTCCTACGAGCAGTACTTC. Translating it yields CASSFGGGSYEQYF. The V gene is TRBV5-4, the J gene TRBJ2-7; TRBD2 matches at 7 bases. CDR3 length equals 14 residues. The germline V gene has CDR1 SGHNT and CDR2 YYREEE (reference sequence). The ends lost 2 bases at V and 1 base at J; junction bases unmatched: 3.

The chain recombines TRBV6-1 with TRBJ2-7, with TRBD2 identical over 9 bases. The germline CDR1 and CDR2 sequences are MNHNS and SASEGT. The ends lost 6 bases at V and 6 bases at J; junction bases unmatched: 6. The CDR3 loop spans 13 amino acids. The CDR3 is CASSPSGVIEQYF. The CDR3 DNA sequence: TGTGCCAGCAGCCCTAGCGGGGTGATCGAGCAGTACTTC.

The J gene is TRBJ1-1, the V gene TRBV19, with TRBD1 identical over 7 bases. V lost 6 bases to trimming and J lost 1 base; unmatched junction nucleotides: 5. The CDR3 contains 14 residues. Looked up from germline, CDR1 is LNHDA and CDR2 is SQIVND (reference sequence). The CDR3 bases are TGTGCCAGTAGCAGACAGGGTGGGAACACTGAAGCTTTCTTT. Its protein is CASSRQGGNTEAFF.

CDR3 nucleotides: TGTGCCAGCAGTGAAATCGGGGGGGGCACTGAAGCTTTCTTT. It specifies CASSEIGGGTEAFF. The V and J genes are TRBV6-1 and TRBJ1-1, with TRBD1 as a possible D gene (5 bases). This CDR3 contains 14 residues. The germline V and J ends were trimmed by 2 bases and 4 bases, with 11 bases remaining between them. Germline values: CDR1 MNHNS, CDR2 SASEGT.

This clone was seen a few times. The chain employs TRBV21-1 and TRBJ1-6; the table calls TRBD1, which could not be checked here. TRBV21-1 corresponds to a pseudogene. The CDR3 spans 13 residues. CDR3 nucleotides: TGTGCCAGCAGCAAGTCAGGGGATTCACCCCTCCACTTT. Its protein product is CASSKSGDSPLHF.

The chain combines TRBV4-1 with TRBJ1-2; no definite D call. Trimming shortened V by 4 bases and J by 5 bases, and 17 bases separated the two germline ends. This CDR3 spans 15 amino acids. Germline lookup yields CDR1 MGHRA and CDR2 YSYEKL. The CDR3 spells CASSPETDGGYGYTF. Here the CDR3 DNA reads TGCGCCAGCAGCCCAGAGACGGACGGAGGTTATGGCTACACCTTC.